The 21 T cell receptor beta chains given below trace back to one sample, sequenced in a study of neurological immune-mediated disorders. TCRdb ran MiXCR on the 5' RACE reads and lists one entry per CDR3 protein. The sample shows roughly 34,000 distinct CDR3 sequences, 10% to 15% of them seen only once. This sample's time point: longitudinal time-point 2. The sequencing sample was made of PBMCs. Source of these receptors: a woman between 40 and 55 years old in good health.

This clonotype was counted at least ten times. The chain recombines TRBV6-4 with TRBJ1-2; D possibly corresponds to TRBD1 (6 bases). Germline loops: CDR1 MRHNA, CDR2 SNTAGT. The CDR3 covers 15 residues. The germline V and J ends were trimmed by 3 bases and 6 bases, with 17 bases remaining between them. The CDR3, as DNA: TGTGCCAGCAGTGAAACGACATGGGACACGGATGGCTACACCTTC. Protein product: CASSETTWDTDGYTF.

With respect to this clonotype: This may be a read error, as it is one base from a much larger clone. The chain's CDR3 is CASSPMGQSNYSYTF. The CDR3 region has the DNA TGTGCCAGCAGCCCCATGGGACAGTCTAACTATAGCTACACCTTC. The chain joins TRBV7-2 to TRBJ1-2, with TRBD1 identical over 7 bases. Germline values: CDR1 SGHTA, CDR2 FQGNSA. This CDR3 has 15 amino acids.

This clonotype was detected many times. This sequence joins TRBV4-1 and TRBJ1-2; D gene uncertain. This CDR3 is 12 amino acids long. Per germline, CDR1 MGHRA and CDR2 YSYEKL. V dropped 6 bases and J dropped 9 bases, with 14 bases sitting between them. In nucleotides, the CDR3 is TGCGCCAGCAGGGACCTGGACGCAAGCTACACCTTC. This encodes CASRDLDASYTF.

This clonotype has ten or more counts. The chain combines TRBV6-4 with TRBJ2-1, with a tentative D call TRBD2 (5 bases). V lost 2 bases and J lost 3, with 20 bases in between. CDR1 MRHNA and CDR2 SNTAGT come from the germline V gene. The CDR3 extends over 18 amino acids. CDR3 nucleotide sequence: TGTGCCAGCAGTGACCCCGGGGAAAAACTAGTCGGCTACAATGAGCAGTTCTTC. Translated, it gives CASSDPGEKLVGYNEQFF.

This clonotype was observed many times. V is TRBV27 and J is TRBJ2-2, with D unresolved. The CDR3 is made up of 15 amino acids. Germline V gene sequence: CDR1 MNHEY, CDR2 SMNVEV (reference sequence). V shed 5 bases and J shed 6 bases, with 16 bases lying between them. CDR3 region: CASSSPNPWAGELFF. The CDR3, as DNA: TGTGCCAGCAGTAGTCCGAACCCCTGGGCCGGGGAGCTGTTTTTT.

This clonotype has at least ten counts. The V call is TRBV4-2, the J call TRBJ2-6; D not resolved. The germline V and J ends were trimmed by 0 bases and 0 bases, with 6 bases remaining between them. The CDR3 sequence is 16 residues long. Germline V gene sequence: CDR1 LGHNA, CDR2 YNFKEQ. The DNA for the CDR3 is TGTGCCAGCAGCCAAGAGTCGGGCTCTGGGGCCAACGTCCTGACTTTC. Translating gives CASSQESGSGANVLTF.

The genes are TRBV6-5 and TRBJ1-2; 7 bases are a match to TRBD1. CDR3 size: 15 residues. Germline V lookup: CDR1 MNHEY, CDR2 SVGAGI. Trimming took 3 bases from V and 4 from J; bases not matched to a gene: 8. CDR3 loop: CASSYGGGTAYGYTF. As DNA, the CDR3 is TGTGCCAGCAGTTATGGTGGCGGGACAGCCTATGGCTACACCTTC.

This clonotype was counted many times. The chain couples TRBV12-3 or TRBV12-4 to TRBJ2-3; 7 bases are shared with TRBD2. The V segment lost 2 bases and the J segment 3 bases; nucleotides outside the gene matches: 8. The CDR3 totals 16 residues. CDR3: CASSLSRGRGTDTQYF. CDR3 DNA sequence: TGTGCCAGCAGTTTATCGCGGGGGAGAGGGACAGATACGCAGTATTTT.

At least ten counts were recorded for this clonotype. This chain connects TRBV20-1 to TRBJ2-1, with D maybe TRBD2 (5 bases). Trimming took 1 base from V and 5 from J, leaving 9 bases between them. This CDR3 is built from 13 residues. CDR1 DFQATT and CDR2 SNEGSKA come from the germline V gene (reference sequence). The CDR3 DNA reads TGCAGTGCTAGAGGGGAAGCGGACAATGAGCAGTTCTTC. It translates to CSARGEADNEQFF.

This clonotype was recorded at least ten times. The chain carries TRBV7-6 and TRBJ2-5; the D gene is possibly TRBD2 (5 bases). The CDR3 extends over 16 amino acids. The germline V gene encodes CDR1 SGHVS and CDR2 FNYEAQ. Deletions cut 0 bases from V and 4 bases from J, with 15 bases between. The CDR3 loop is CASSLAEGWGIETQYF. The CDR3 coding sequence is TGTGCCAGCAGCTTAGCCGAGGGCTGGGGTATAGAGACCCAGTACTTC.

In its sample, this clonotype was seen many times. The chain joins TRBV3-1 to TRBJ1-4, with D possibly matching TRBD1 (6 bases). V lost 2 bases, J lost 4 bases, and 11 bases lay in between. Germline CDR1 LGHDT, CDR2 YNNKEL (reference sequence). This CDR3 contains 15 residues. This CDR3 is CASSQRTAFNEKLFF. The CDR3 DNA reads TGTGCCAGCAGCCAAAGGACAGCATTTAATGAAAAACTGTTTTTT.

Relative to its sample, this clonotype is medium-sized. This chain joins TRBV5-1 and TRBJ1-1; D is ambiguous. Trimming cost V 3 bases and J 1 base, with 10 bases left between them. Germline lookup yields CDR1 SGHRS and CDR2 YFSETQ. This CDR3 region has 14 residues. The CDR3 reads CASSSGQPNTEAFF. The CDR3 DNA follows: TGCGCCAGCAGCTCCGGCCAGCCGAACACTGAAGCTTTCTTT. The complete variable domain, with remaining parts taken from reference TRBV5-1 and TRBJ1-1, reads KAGVTQTPRYLIKTRGQQVTLSCSPISGHRSVSWYQQTPGQGLQFLFEYFSETQRNKGNFPGRFSGRQFSNSRSEMNVSTLELGDSALYLCASSSGQPNTEAFFGQGTRLTVV.

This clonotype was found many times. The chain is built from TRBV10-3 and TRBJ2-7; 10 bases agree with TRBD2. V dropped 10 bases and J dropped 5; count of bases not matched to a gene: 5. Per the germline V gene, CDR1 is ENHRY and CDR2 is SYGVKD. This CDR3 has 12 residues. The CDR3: CATKREGDEQYF. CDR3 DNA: TGTGCCACCAAGCGGGAGGGCGACGAGCAGTACTTC.

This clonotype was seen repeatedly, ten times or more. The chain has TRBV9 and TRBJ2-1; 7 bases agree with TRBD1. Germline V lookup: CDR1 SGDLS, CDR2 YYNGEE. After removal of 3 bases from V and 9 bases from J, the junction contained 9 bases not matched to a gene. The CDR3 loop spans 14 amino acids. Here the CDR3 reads CASSANPDRAEQFF. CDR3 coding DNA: TGTGCCAGCAGCGCCAACCCCGACAGGGCTGAGCAGTTCTTC.

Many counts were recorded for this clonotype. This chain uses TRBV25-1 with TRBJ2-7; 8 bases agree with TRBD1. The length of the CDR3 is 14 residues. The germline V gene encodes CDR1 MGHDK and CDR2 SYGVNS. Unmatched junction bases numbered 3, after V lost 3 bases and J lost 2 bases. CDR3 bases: TGTGCCAGCAGTGAGGGGACAGGAGCCTACGAGCAGTACTTC. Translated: CASSEGTGAYEQYF.

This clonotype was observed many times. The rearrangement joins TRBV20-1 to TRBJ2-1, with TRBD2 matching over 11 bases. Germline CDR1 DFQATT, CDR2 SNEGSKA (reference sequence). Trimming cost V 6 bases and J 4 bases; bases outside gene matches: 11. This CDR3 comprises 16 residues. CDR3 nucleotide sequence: TGCAGTGCCATAGCGGGAGGGAGTCGACCTTACAATGAGCAGTTCTTC. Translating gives CSAIAGGSRPYNEQFF.

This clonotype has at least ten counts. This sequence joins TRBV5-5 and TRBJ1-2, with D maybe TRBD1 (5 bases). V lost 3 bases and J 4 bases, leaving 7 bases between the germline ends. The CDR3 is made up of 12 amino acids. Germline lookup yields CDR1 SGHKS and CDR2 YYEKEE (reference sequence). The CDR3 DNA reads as TGTGCCAGCAGCTGGGGGGGCTATGGCTACACCTTC. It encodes CASSWGGYGYTF.

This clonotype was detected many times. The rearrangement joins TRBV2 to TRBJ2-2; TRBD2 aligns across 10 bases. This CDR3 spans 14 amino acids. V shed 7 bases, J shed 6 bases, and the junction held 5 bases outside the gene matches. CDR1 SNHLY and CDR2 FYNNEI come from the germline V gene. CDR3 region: CASTGLAGAGELFF. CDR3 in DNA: TGTGCCAGCACTGGGCTAGCGGGAGCCGGGGAGCTGTTTTTT. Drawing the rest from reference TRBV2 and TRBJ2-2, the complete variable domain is EPEVTQTPSHQVTQMGQEVILRCVPISNHLYFYWYRQILGQKVEFLVSFYNNEISEKSEIFDDQFSVERPDGSNFTLKIRSTKLEDSAMYFCASTGLAGAGELFFGEGSRLTVL.

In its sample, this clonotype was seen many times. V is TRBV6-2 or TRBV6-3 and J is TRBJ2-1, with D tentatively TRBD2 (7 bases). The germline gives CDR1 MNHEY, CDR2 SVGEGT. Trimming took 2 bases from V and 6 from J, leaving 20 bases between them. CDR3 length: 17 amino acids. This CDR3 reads CASSYTSPRGPRNEQFF. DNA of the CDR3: TGTGCCAGCAGTTACACCTCCCCGCGGGGGCCTCGCAATGAGCAGTTCTTC.

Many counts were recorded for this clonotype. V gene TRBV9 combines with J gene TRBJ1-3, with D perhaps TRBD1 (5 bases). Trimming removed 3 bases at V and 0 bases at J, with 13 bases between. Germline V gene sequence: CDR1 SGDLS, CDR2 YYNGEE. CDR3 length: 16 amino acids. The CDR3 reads CASSGGGRISGNTIYF. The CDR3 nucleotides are TGTGCCAGCAGCGGGGGGGGACGGATCTCTGGAAACACCATATATTTT.

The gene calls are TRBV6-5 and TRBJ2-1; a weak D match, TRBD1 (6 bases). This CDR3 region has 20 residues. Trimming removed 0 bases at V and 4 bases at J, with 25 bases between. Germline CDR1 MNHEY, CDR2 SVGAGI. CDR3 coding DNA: TGTGCCAGCAGTTACTCGGACAGTCGCTTCAAAGCGACAGAGTACAATGAGCAGTTCTTC. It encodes CASSYSDSRFKATEYNEQFF.